The text below deals with one T cell receptor (beta chain). The assay was immunoSEQ multiplex PCR, and TCRdb's table has in-frame clones only and misses some. The table shows tens of thousands of clones, with around 76% occurring only once. This entry comes from a study of blood T cell repertoires in COVID-19. Germline V gene sequence: CDR1 SNHLY, CDR2 FYNNEI. The CDR3 runs to 13 residues. The ends were cut back, 5 bases at V and 6 bases at J, with 13 bases in the middle. The sequence derives from a human donor in a cohort sampled during active COVID-19. The V and J genes are TRBV2 and TRBJ1-1, with D tentatively TRBD1 (5 bases). Specimen: peripheral blood. CDR3 residues: CASSTSGLAEAFF. The CDR3 region has the DNA TGTGCCAGCAGTACATCAGGGCTTGCTGAAGCTTTCTTT.